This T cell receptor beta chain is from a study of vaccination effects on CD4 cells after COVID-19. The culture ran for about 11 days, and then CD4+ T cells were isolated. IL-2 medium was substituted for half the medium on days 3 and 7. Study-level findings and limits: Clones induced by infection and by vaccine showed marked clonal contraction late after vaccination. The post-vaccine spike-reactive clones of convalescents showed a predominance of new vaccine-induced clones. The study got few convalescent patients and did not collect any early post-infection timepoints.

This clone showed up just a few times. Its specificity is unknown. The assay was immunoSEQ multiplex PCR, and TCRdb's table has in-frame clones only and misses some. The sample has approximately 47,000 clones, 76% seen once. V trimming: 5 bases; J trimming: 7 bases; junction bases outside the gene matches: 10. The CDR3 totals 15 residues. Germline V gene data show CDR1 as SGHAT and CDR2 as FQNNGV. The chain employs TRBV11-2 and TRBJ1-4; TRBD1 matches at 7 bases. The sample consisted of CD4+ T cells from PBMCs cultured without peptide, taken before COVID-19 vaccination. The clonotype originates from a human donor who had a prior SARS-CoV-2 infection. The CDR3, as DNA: TGTGCCAGCAGCCCAACCGGGACAGTGGGTGAAAAACTGTTTTTT. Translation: CASSPTGTVGEKLFF.